The clone carrying this T cell receptor (beta chain) was seen ten or more times. The germline CDR1 and CDR2 sequences are MGHDK and SYGVNS. The length of the CDR3 is 18 residues. Trimming shortened V by 6 bases and J by 0 bases, and 23 bases separated the two germline ends. The data are from a study of T cells in Graves' hyperthyroidism and ophthalmopathy. TCR beta CDR3 regions were amplified from RNA. A first-round RT-PCR of the TCR CDR3 used the HTBI primer set. Each CDR3 protein is one row after TCRdb ran MiXCR on the multiplex PCR reads. The sample carries under 40,000 distinct CDR3 sequences, approximately 50% recorded once.

The receptor's source is a woman aged 45-59 years with Graves' hyperthyroidism that later progressed to Graves' ophthalmopathy. The source material was blood. This sequence joins TRBV25-1 and TRBJ1-1; a possible D gene is TRBD1 (6 bases). The CDR3 spells CASRGGPRGRNMNTEAFF. DNA of the CDR3: TGTGCCAGCAGGGGGGGCCCCAGGGGCCGAAACATGAACACTGAAGCTTTCTTT.